This T cell receptor beta chain was sequenced for a study of T cells in Graves' hyperthyroidism and ophthalmopathy. With a duration under 2 months, the hyperthyroidism was newly diagnosed in patients aged 18 to 65. Sampled blood dates from first hyperthyroidism diagnosis, and it precedes any ophthalmopathy symptoms. The sample holds a few counts of this clonotype. This may be a read error: a much more frequent sequence differs by one nucleotide. Amplified TCR beta CDR3 regions came from RNA transcripts. The TCR CDR3 was amplified in a first-round RT-PCR using the HTBI primer set. MiXCR, run by TCRdb on the multiplex PCR reads, gives a single entry per CDR3 protein. Here the sample spans roughly 260,000 distinct CDR3 sequences, about 14% being singletons. The CDR3 runs to 15 residues. Germline CDR1 and CDR2: ENHRY and SYGVKD.

V usage is TRBV10-3 and J usage is TRBJ1-6; 7 bases align to TRBD1. Sequenced input: blood. This TCR derives from a woman aged 40 to 49 with Graves' hyperthyroidism that later progressed to Graves' ophthalmopathy. CDR3 amino acids: CATSVKTGPDSPLHF. CDR3 bases: TGTGCCACCAGTGTGAAGACAGGGCCCGATTCACCCCTCCACTTT.